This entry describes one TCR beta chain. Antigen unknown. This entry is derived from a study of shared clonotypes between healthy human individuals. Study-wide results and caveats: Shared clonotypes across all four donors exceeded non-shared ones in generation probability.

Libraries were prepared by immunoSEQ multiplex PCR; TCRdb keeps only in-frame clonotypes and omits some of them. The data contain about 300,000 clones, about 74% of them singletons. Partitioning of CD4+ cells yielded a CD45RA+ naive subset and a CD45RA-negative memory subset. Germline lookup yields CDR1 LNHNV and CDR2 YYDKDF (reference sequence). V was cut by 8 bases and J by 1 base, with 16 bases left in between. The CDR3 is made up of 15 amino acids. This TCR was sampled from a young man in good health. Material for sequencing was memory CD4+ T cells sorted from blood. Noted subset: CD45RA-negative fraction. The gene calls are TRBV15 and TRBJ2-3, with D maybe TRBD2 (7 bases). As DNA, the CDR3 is TGTGCCACCGTCAGGGAGGGGGGTGGCACAGATACGCAGTATTTT. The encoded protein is CATVREGGGTDTQYF.